One sample yielded the 13 T cell receptor beta chains listed below, sequenced in a study of OX40 agonist ivuxolimab in advanced cancers. Clones were read by immunoSEQ multiplex PCR, and TCRdb kept only the in-frame ones, dropping some. The sample lists roughly 76,000 clones, 70% to 90% occurring once. Sequencing was performed on CD4+ or CD8+ T cells sorted from blood, taken in a trial of the OX40 agonist ivuxolimab. These TCRs come from an adult with an advanced solid tumor such as melanoma, head and neck, liver or kidney cancer.

The genes are TRBV5-1 and TRBJ1-5, with D possibly matching TRBD1 (6 bases). Germline assignment: CDR1 SGHRS and CDR2 YFSETQ. This CDR3 has 13 amino acids. V was pared by 5 bases and J by 6 bases, with 12 bases between. CDR3 nucleotide sequence: TGCGCCAGCAGAGAAGGAGGGGGTCAGCCCCAGCATTTT. Translation: CASREGGGQPQHF. Drawing the rest from reference TRBV5-1 and TRBJ1-5, the complete variable domain is KAGVTQTPRYLIKTRGQQVTLSCSPISGHRSVSWYQQTPGQGLQFLFEYFSETQRNKGNFPGRFSGRQFSNSRSEMNVSTLELGDSALYLCASREGGGQPQHFGDGTRLSIL.

The chain is built from TRBV15 and TRBJ1-5; 8 bases match TRBD1. In germline, CDR1 is LNHNV, CDR2 YYDKDF (reference sequence). V dropped 6 bases and J dropped 3; count of bases not matched to a gene: 16. CDR3 length: 18 residues. CDR3 DNA sequence: TGTGCCACCAGTACACGACCGGGACAGGCTAGGGTCAATCAGCCCCAGCATTTT. Translation gives CATSTRPGQARVNQPQHF.

V is TRBV5-1 and J is TRBJ1-1; no firm D call. Germline CDR1 reads SGHRS; CDR2 reads YFSETQ. The ends were cut back, 2 bases at V and 1 base at J, with 9 bases in the middle. The CDR3 sequence is 14 residues long. The CDR3 loop reads CASSLIGENTEAFF. For the CDR3, the DNA is TGCGCCAGCAGCTTAATTGGGGAGAACACTGAAGCTTTCTTT.

J is TRBJ2-7 and V is TRBV7-2; D is undetermined. The V and J ends lost 5 bases and 1 base respectively, with 15 bases between them. Germline CDR1 SGHTA, CDR2 FQGNSA. The CDR3 has 15 amino acids. The CDR3 region has the DNA TGTGCCAGCAGCCCCTCTGAGGCCCAATCCTACGAGCAGTACTTC. It yields the protein CASSPSEAQSYEQYF.

This clone was found once. This rearrangement joins TRBV30 to TRBJ1-4, with TRBD1 matching 7 bases. Trimming cost V 4 bases and J 8 bases; bases outside gene matches: 13. The germline gives CDR1 GTSNPN, CDR2 SVGIG (reference sequence). This CDR3 contains 15 residues. CDR3 DNA: TGTGCCTGGACCAATCCAGGGGGGGTTGAGGAAAAACTGTTTTTT. It encodes CAWTNPGGVEEKLFF. Full variable domain (remainder filled in from reference TRBV30 and TRBJ1-4): SQTIHQWPATLVQPVGSPLSLECTVEGTSNPNLYWYRQAAGRGLQLLFYSVGIGQISSEVPQNLSASRPQDRQFILSSKKLLLSDSGFYLCAWTNPGGVEEKLFFGSGTQLSVL.

The CDR3 sequence: CASSGDLIPYEQYF. CDR3 DNA: TGCGCCAGCAGCGGGGACTTGATTCCCTACGAGCAGTACTTC. V gene TRBV10-1 combines with J gene TRBJ2-7; tentatively, D is TRBD2 (6 bases). The CDR3 contains 14 residues. V was pared by 6 bases and J by 2 bases, with 14 bases between. Germline CDR1 is WNHNN and CDR2 is SYGVQD (reference sequence).

This clone turned up a few times. The chain combines TRBV9 with TRBJ1-1; TRBD1 matches at 7 bases. Germline values: CDR1 SGDLS, CDR2 YYNGEE. The CDR3 is 12 residues long. The V and J ends lost 9 bases and 4 bases, in that order; junction bases with no gene match: 6. The CDR3 coding sequence is TGTGCCACAGGGGGGTCCAGCACTGAAGCTTTCTTT. Translation gives CATGGSSTEAFF.

This chain uses TRBV5-6 with TRBJ2-2; D is perhaps TRBD2 (5 bases). Germline V gene data show CDR1 as SGHDT and CDR2 as YYEEEE. The CDR3 contains 16 residues. V was cut by 2 bases and J by 0 bases, with 11 bases left in between. CDR3 coding DNA: TGTGCCAGCAGCTTTAGGTCGGGGACGAACACCGGGGAGCTGTTTTTT. Protein product: CASSFRSGTNTGELFF.

This clone was observed a single time. V and J are TRBV19 and TRBJ1-1; TRBD1 is a possible D gene (6 bases). From germline, CDR1 is LNHDA and CDR2 SQIVND (reference sequence). V lost 6 bases and J lost 0, with 8 bases in between. The CDR3 is 13 residues long. DNA for the CDR3: TGTGCCAGTAGCAGGGGCTTGAACACTGAAGCTTTCTTT. Encoded protein: CASSRGLNTEAFF.

V is TRBV2 and J is TRBJ1-4; 10 bases are a match to TRBD1. CDR3 length equals 15 residues. The trim removed 5 bases at V and 7 bases at J, leaving 7 bases unmatched. Germline lookup yields CDR1 SNHLY and CDR2 FYNNEI. The CDR3 reads CASSQMTGGGEKLFF. The DNA of the CDR3 is TGTGCCAGCAGTCAGATGACAGGGGGCGGTGAAAAACTGTTTTTT.

The rearrangement uses TRBV5-4 and TRBJ2-7; D uncertain. This CDR3 contains 15 residues. V was trimmed by 0 bases and J by 2 bases, leaving 12 bases between them. CDR1 and CDR2 from the germline V gene are SGHNT and YYREEE (reference sequence). CDR3 region: CASSLDGGGTYEQYF. The CDR3 DNA reads TGTGCCAGCAGCTTGGATGGCGGTGGAACCTACGAGCAGTACTTC.

This rearrangement joins TRBV5-1 to TRBJ2-4; 10 bases map to TRBD1. Losses at the gene ends were 4 bases for V and 7 bases for J; bases not matched to a gene: 8. CDR1 is SGHRS, CDR2 YFSETQ, per germline. CDR3 size: 15 residues. CDR3 sequence (DNA): TGCGCCAGCAGCATGACAGGGGGCGATATCAACATTCAGTACTTC. Its protein is CASSMTGGDINIQYF.

This clone has only a few counts. The chain employs TRBV25-1 and TRBJ2-7; D unresolved. The CDR3 consists of 15 residues. The V gene's germline CDR1 is MGHDK and CDR2 SYGVNS. With 2 bases removed from V and 2 bases from J, the gap between germline ends came to 13 bases. CDR3 sequence (DNA): TGTGCCAGCAGTGAAACCCGCCAGGCTGCCTACGAGCAGTACTTC. The encoded protein is CASSETRQAAYEQYF.